The 24 T cell receptor beta chains below come from one sample, sequenced in a study of Tregs in tolerant kidney transplant recipients. FACS sorting followed a roughly six-day coculture of CFSE-labeled recipient PBMCs with irradiated graft donor PBMCs. These receptors' antigens are unknown. Produced via immunoSEQ multiplex PCR; TCRdb's table is partial and in-frame only. The data contain some 15,000 clones, more than 50% of them singletons. Source: CD4+ T cells from blood cultured with allogeneic cells, taken before the transplant. These receptors were taken from a human patient who received a combined kidney and bone marrow transplant.

This clone was found a few times. V usage is TRBV6-5 and J usage is TRBJ2-3, with 7 bases identical to TRBD1. The CDR3 runs to 16 residues. CDR1 and CDR2 (germline): MNHEY, SVGAGI. V lost 4 bases, J lost 0 bases, and 7 bases stayed unmatched. The CDR3 region is CASSWAGGRSTDTQYF. The CDR3 nucleotides read TGTGCCAGCAGTTGGGCAGGGGGTCGCAGCACAGATACGCAGTATTTT.

This clone has only one observation. The gene calls are TRBV28 and TRBJ1-4, with D possibly matching TRBD1 (6 bases). V lost 5 bases to trimming and J lost 7 bases, with 17 bases between them. The CDR3 extends over 15 amino acids. Germline assignment: CDR1 MDHEN and CDR2 SYDVKM. Here the CDR3 DNA reads TGTGCCAGCAGTCCCCACAGGGCCGGAGGTGAAAAACTGTTTTTT. Translation: CASSPHRAGGEKLFF.

The V and J genes are TRBV27 and TRBJ2-2; TRBD2 matches 10 bases. V was clipped by 7 bases and J by 6 bases; unmatched bases: 5. Germline V gene sequence: CDR1 MNHEY, CDR2 SMNVEV (reference sequence). The length of the CDR3 is 14 residues. The CDR3 here is CASTEAGGPGELFF. The CDR3 coding sequence is TGTGCCAGCACGGAAGCGGGGGGGCCCGGGGAGCTGTTTTTT.

In DNA form, the CDR3 reads TGTGCCAGCAGCTTAGGACAACCGGCGGGAGGCTACACCTTC. Residues: CASSLGQPAGGYTF. The chain carries TRBV7-3 and TRBJ1-2, with TRBD1 as a possible D gene (5 bases). CDR1 is SGHTA and CDR2 is FQGTGA in the germline V gene. This CDR3 is built from 14 residues. The germline V and J ends were trimmed by 2 bases and 8 bases, with 15 bases remaining between them.

DNA for the CDR3: TGTGCCAGCAGCCCCCGGACTAGCGGGAGGGTTCGGAATGAGCAGTTCTTC. This translates into CASSPRTSGRVRNEQFF. The V gene is TRBV7-2, the J gene TRBJ2-1, with TRBD2 matching over 15 bases. The germline V gene has CDR1 SGHTA and CDR2 FQGNSA. The CDR3 runs to 17 residues. Trimming at V came to 5 bases and at J to 7 bases, leaving 9 bases not matched to a gene.

This chain joins TRBV7-9 and TRBJ1-2; no definite D call. Per germline, CDR1 SEHNR and CDR2 FQNEAQ (reference sequence). There are 15 residues in the CDR3. V lost 5 bases to trimming and J lost 3 bases, with 16 bases between them. The CDR3 here is CASSRGLGMDYGYTF. CDR3 nucleotides: TGTGCCAGCAGCCGAGGATTGGGTATGGACTATGGCTACACCTTC.

This clone occurred a few times. V and J are TRBV6-5 and TRBJ2-3; D may be TRBD2 (7 bases). The V gene lost 6 bases and the J gene lost 0 bases, with 10 bases spanning the gap. Germline CDR1 MNHEY, CDR2 SVGAGI. The CDR3 runs 14 residues. This CDR3 reads CASSRGASTDTQYF. CDR3 sequence (DNA): TGTGCCAGCAGCCGGGGGGCGAGCACAGATACGCAGTATTTT.

V and J are TRBV11-2 and TRBJ2-5; maybe TRBD1 (5 bases). In germline, CDR1 is SGHAT, CDR2 FQNNGV. The V end lost 0 bases, the J end lost 4 bases, and 15 bases lay between the germline ends. This CDR3 is built from 16 residues. The CDR3 DNA is TGTGCCAGCAGCTTAGATCGAACAGGATGGGGAGAGACCCAGTACTTC. The encoded protein is CASSLDRTGWGETQYF.

The V and J genes are TRBV12-5 and TRBJ2-5; 10 bases match TRBD2. The CDR3 is 20 residues long. V lost 0 bases and J lost 2; bases outside the gene matches: 15. CDR1 and CDR2 from the germline V gene are LGHNT and FRNRAP. CDR3 sequence (DNA): TGTGCTAGTGGTTTGGTGAGTATTGGACTAGCGGCGATTACGCAAGAGACCCAGTACTTC. Translating it yields CASGLVSIGLAAITQETQYF. The full variable domain, its missing parts supplied by reference TRBV12-5 and TRBJ2-5, is DARVTQTPRHKVTEMGQEVTMRCQPILGHNTVFWYRQTMMQGLELLAYFRNRAPLDDSGMPKDRFSAEMPDATLATLKIQPSEPRDSAVYFCASGLVSIGLAAITQETQYFGPGTRLLVL.

The chain uses TRBV5-1 and TRBJ2-7; TRBD2 aligns across 10 bases. From germline, CDR1 is SGHRS and CDR2 YFSETQ. CDR3 length: 16 residues. J gave up 3 bases and V 0 bases, and 6 bases lay outside the gene matches. For the CDR3, the DNA is TGCGCCAGCAGCTTGGGAGCGGGGGGGCAAATCTACGAGCAGTACTTC. This sequence encodes CASSLGAGGQIYEQYF.

This clone was counted between two and nine times. The chain employs TRBV11-3 and TRBJ2-4, with a weak D call TRBD1 (7 bases). Germline V gene lookup returns CDR1 SGHNT and CDR2 YENEEA. This CDR3 spans 16 amino acids. With 5 bases removed from V and 4 bases from J, the gap between germline ends came to 18 bases. The CDR3 DNA reads TGTGCCAGCAGCCCGCCAGGGCAGGGGGGAAAAAACATTCAGTACTTC. This codes for CASSPPGQGGKNIQYF.

This clone was seen only a few times. The gene calls are TRBV9 and TRBJ2-5; possibly TRBD1 for D (6 bases). Germline assignment: CDR1 SGDLS and CDR2 YYNGEE. V was pared by 7 bases and J by 5 bases, with 12 bases between. CDR3 length: 12 residues. The chain's CDR3 is CASLYRDETQYF. The CDR3 coding sequence is TGTGCCAGCCTATACAGGGACGAGACCCAGTACTTC. Drawing the rest from reference TRBV9 and TRBJ2-5, the complete variable domain is DSGVTQTPKHLITATGQRVTLRCSPRSGDLSVYWYQQSLDQGLQFLIQYYNGEERAKGNILERFSAQQFPDLHSELNLSSLELGDSALYFCASLYRDETQYFGPGTRLLVL.

There are a few counts of this clone. This rearrangement joins TRBV6-6 to TRBJ1-1; D remains ambiguous. This CDR3 has 14 amino acids. The V gene lost 2 bases and the J gene lost 1 base, with 8 bases spanning the gap. Germline-derived CDR1 and CDR2 are MNHNY and SVGAGI (reference sequence). CDR3 protein: CASSYRQENTEAFF. The CDR3 bases are TGTGCCAGCAGTTACCGACAAGAGAACACTGAAGCTTTCTTT.

Sample share makes this clone medium-sized. This sequence joins TRBV10-3 and TRBJ1-2; the D gene is possibly TRBD1 (6 bases). The CDR3 contains 16 residues. Trimming cost V 2 bases and J 7 bases, with 20 bases left between them. CDR1 ENHRY and CDR2 SYGVKD come from the germline V gene. The CDR3 DNA follows: TGTGCCATCAGTGAGATCCCGTCGTCCGGGGACACTGGCTACACCTTC. This encodes CAISEIPSSGDTGYTF.

CDR3 loop: CASSISGRVETQYF. The CDR3 DNA is TGTGCCAGCAGTATTAGCGGGAGGGTTGAGACCCAGTACTTC. This chain uses TRBV6-5 with TRBJ2-5, with TRBD2 matching over 11 bases. Germline lookup yields CDR1 MNHEY and CDR2 SVGAGI. V lost 5 bases to trimming and J lost 5 bases; unmatched junction nucleotides: 4. The CDR3 covers 14 residues.

This clone showed up just a few times. This chain uses TRBV18 with TRBJ2-5, with a tentative D call TRBD2 (5 bases). The CDR3 loop spans 13 amino acids. The germline V gene has CDR1 KGHSH and CDR2 LQKENI. Trimming removed 6 bases at V and 4 bases at J, with 12 bases between. The DNA of the CDR3 is TGTGCCAGCTCGGGCAATCGGGGAGAGACCCAGTACTTC. It translates to CASSGNRGETQYF.

The chain links TRBV7-2 to TRBJ2-7; D may be TRBD1 (6 bases). CDR3 length equals 15 residues. The V gene's germline CDR1 is SGHTA and CDR2 FQGNSA. V was cut by 1 base and J by 3 bases, with 13 bases left in between. CDR3 loop: CASSLDPGHGYEQYF. CDR3 coding DNA: TGTGCCAGCAGCTTAGACCCGGGACATGGCTACGAGCAGTACTTC. Full variable domain (remainder filled in from reference TRBV7-2 and TRBJ2-7): GAGVSQSPSNKVTEKGKDVELRCDPISGHTALYWYRQSLGQGLEFLIYFQGNSAPDKSGLPSDRFSAERTGGSVSTLTIQRTQQEDSAVYLCASSLDPGHGYEQYFGPGTRLTVT.

J is TRBJ1-1 and V is TRBV18; D is uncertain. V was trimmed by 3 bases and J by 5 bases, leaving 13 bases between them. This CDR3 spans 14 amino acids. From germline, CDR1 is KGHSH and CDR2 LQKENI. The DNA of the CDR3 is TGTGCCAGCTCACCCACCGGTCAAAATACTGAAGCTTTCTTT. Residues: CASSPTGQNTEAFF.

This clone was observed a handful of times. This chain connects TRBV7-3 to TRBJ2-1; 11 bases line up with TRBD2. CDR1 and CDR2 (germline): SGHTA, FQGTGA. The CDR3 totals 15 residues. J gave up 4 bases and V 6 bases, and 5 bases lay outside the gene matches. The CDR3 nucleotides read TGTGCCAGCAGTGTGACTAGCGGGACTTACAATGAGCAGTTCTTC. Encoded protein: CASSVTSGTYNEQFF. The full variable domain, with the rest looked up from reference TRBV7-3 and TRBJ2-1, is GAGVSQTPSNKVTEKGKYVELRCDPISGHTALYWYRQSLGQGPEFLIYFQGTGAADDSGLPNDRFFAVRPEGSVSTLKIQRTERGDSAVYLCASSVTSGTYNEQFFGPGTRLTVL.

This clone was seen only a few times. A read error may account for a junction end that differs from germline. In the same sample, other DNA sequences code for this CDR3. The gene calls are TRBV6-5 and TRBJ1-6, with D uncertain. This CDR3 has 14 amino acids. From germline, CDR1 is MNHEY and CDR2 SVGAGI. The CDR3 region is CASSRTRDNSPLHF. CDR3 nucleotide sequence: TGTGCCAGCAGTCGTACCCGGGATAATTCCCCCCTCCACTTT.

The chain recombines TRBV9 with TRBJ1-2; 9 bases match TRBD1. V was pared by 4 bases and J by 7 bases, with 11 bases of the junction left unmatched. Germline V gene lookup returns CDR1 SGDLS and CDR2 YYNGEE. The CDR3 loop spans 15 amino acids. CDR3 protein: CASSPQGQGRGGYTF. The CDR3 DNA follows: TGTGCCAGCAGCCCCCAAGGACAGGGGAGGGGTGGCTACACCTTC.

This clone was detected once. This chain connects TRBV4-1 to TRBJ1-2, with 8 positions matching TRBD1. This CDR3 contains 13 residues. Germline V lookup: CDR1 MGHRA, CDR2 YSYEKL. Losses at the gene ends were 1 base for V and 7 bases for J; bases not matched to a gene: 2. CDR3 coding DNA: TGCGCCAGCAGCCAAGTAGACAGGGGTGGCTACACCTTC. It codes for CASSQVDRGGYTF.

This chain connects TRBV6-6 to TRBJ2-1, with 7 bases identical to TRBD1. The V segment lost 8 bases and the J segment 8 bases; nucleotides outside the gene matches: 12. Per the germline V gene, CDR1 is MNHNY and CDR2 is SVGAGI (reference sequence). The CDR3 length is 14 residues. CDR3 sequence: CASARGFSSDEQFF. CDR3 nucleotides: TGTGCCAGCGCCAGGGGGTTCTCGTCGGATGAGCAGTTCTTC.

This clone was picked up one time. The chain uses TRBV4-3 and TRBJ1-4, with D hard to call. Germline V lookup: CDR1 LGHNA, CDR2 YSLEER. The V end was cut by 0 bases, the J end by 4 bases, with 9 bases between. CDR3 length: 15 amino acids. CDR3 DNA: TGCGCCAGCAGCCAAGATGCCAGGTATAATGAAAAACTGTTTTTT. The encoded protein is CASSQDARYNEKLFF.